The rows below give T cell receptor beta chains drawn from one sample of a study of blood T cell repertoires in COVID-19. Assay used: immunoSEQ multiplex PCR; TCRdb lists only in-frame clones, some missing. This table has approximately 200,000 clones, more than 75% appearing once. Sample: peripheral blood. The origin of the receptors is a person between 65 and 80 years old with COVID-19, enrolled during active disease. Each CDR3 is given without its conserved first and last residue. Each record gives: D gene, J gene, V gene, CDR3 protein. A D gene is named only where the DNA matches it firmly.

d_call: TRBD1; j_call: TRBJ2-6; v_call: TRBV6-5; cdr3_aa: ASKQQGSGANVLT
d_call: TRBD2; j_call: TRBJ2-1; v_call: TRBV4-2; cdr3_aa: ASSRAAGDNEQF
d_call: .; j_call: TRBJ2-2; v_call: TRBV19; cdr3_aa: ASSNTPGTGELF
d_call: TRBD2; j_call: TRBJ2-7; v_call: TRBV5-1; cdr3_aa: ASRNGTSASYEQY
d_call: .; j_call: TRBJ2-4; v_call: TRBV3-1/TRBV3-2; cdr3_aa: ASSQESERY
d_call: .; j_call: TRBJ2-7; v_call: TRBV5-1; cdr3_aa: ASRSGADSYEQY
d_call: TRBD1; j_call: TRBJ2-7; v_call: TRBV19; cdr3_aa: ASSRSRDRLSYEQY
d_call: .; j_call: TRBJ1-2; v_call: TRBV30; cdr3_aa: AWGRNYGYT
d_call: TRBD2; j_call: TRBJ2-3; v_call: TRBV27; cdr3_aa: ASSLGAGGRTDTQY
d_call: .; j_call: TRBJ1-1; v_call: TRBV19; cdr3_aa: ASEERRGEAF